The sequence of this TCR beta chain was determined in a study of neurological immune-mediated disorders. Study summary: The multiple sclerosis group of around 35 included roughly 31 relapsing-remitting and 3 secondary progressive patients. General observations from the study: The absence of shared CDR3 amino acid sequences among expanded clones across subjects suggests private repertoires in all groups.

Trimming cost V 7 bases and J 1 base; bases outside gene matches: 4. This CDR3 has 15 residues. This clonotype was seen a handful of times. The antigen is unknown. Template-switch 5'RACE cDNA synthesis added a 10-nucleotide unique molecular identifier. One entry per CDR3 protein, called by TCRdb with MiXCR from the 5' RACE reads. The sample carries approximately 50,000 distinct CDR3 sequences, about 3.7% recorded once. The sample taken for sequencing was PBMCs. The rearrangement uses TRBV12-3 or TRBV12-4 and TRBJ2-1; 10 nucleotides match TRBD2. The receptor's source is a man in his forties or fifties with multiple sclerosis. In DNA, the CDR3 is TGTGCCAGCAAGAAGCGGGGGGGGTCCTACAATGAGCAGTTCTTC. This gives the protein CASKKRGGSYNEQFF.